This T cell receptor beta chain appears in the sequencing data of a study of T cell responses to AZD1222 COVID-19 vaccine. J was trimmed by 3 bases and V by 6 bases; bases with no gene match: 13. The CDR3 runs to 17 residues. Germline V gene sequence: CDR1 KGHSH, CDR2 LQKENI. Study results and caveats: Clonal diversity was possibly underestimated, and the donors were mostly white British, with more females. Repertoire sampling happened only post peak T cell response. Baseline serostatus was positive in only six AZD1222 recipients. Unmutated variant regions reportedly attract nearly half of all spike-specific TCRs.

The assay was immunoSEQ multiplex PCR, and TCRdb's table has in-frame clones only and misses some. Of about 150,000 clones listed, approximately 91% are singletons. A remark on this clone: Its specificity is unknown.

This clonotype was sampled from an adult who had recovered from COVID-19. The specimen was peripheral blood, collected after recovery from COVID-19. This chain joins TRBV18 and TRBJ1-5, with 8 bases lining up with TRBD1. Written as DNA, the CDR3 is TGTGCCAGCTCCCGCGACAGGGGACTAAGGGACAATCAGCCCCAGCATTTT. As protein: CASSRDRGLRDNQPQHF.